A single sample gave rise to the 15 T cell receptor beta chains below, sequenced in a study of blood T cell repertoires in COVID-19. Sequencing was performed with immunoSEQ multiplex PCR; in TCRdb, only in-frame clones are kept and a portion is missing. The sample contains approximately 250,000 clones, roughly 89% of which appear only once. The sample comprised peripheral blood. Every receptor here comes from a woman between 40 and 50 years old who had recovered from COVID-19.

V and J are TRBV5-8 and TRBJ1-5, with 7 positions matching TRBD1. This CDR3 spans 15 amino acids. V shed 0 bases, J shed 7 bases, and the junction held 7 bases outside the gene matches. Germline-derived CDR1 and CDR2 are SGHTS and YDEGEE. In DNA form, the CDR3 reads TGTGCCAGCAGCTTGGTGAAAGGGGGCAGGCAGCCCCAGCATTTT. Its protein is CASSLVKGGRQPQHF. Full variable domain (outside the CDR3, taken from reference TRBV5-8 and TRBJ1-5): EAGVTQSPTHLIKTRGQQATLRCSPISGHTSVYWYQQALGLGLQFLLWYDEGEERNRGNFPPRFSGRQFPNYSSELNVNALELEDSALYLCASSLVKGGRQPQHFGDGTRLSIL.

V gene TRBV28 combines with J gene TRBJ1-2; tentatively, D is TRBD1 (6 bases). Germline values: CDR1 MDHEN, CDR2 SYDVKM. The CDR3 runs to 14 residues. Trimming removed 1 base at V and 3 bases at J, with 9 bases between. CDR3 amino acids: CASSLLGADYGYTF. DNA of the CDR3: TGTGCCAGCAGTTTATTGGGGGCGGACTATGGCTACACCTTC.

This clone was seen repeatedly, ten times or more. The chain is built from TRBV27 and TRBJ1-1; D remains unclear. The CDR3 extends over 13 amino acids. V dropped 0 bases and J dropped 1 base, with 3 bases sitting between them. CDR1 MNHEY and CDR2 SMNVEV come from the germline V gene (reference sequence). Written as DNA, the CDR3 is TGTGCCAGCAGTTTATCCTGGAACACTGAAGCTTTCTTT. Translated, it gives CASSLSWNTEAFF.

The V gene is TRBV2, the J gene TRBJ1-2; D is possibly TRBD1 (6 bases). Germline lookup yields CDR1 SNHLY and CDR2 FYNNEI. This CDR3 region has 13 residues. The germline V and J ends were trimmed by 7 bases and 6 bases, with 15 bases remaining between them. The CDR3 loop reads CASTTHRENGYTF. Here the CDR3 DNA reads TGTGCCAGCACCACCCACAGGGAGAATGGCTACACCTTC.

This chain connects TRBV7-2 to TRBJ2-7; no definite D call. The germline V and J ends were trimmed by 2 bases and 1 base, with 12 bases remaining between them. Germline V lookup: CDR1 SGHTA, CDR2 FQGNSA. The CDR3 has 15 residues. The CDR3 protein is CASSLRVPQSYEQYF. The CDR3 bases are TGTGCCAGCAGCTTAAGAGTACCTCAATCCTACGAGCAGTACTTC.

CDR3 loop: CATSRERGHREGFYEQYF. The CDR3 DNA sequence: TGTGCCACCAGCAGAGAACGTGGGCACAGGGAAGGTTTCTACGAGCAGTACTTC. V and J are TRBV15 and TRBJ2-7; D may be TRBD1 (6 bases). CDR1 and CDR2 (germline): LNHNV, YYDKDF (reference sequence). Trimming cost V 0 bases and J 3 bases, with 21 bases left between them. The CDR3 consists of 18 residues. The full variable domain, its missing parts supplied by reference TRBV15 and TRBJ2-7, is DAMVIQNPRYQVTQFGKPVTLSCSQTLNHNVMYWYQQKSSQAPKLLFHYYDKDFNNEADTPDNFQSRRPNTSFCFLDIRSPGLGDTAMYLCATSRERGHREGFYEQYFGPGTRLTVT.

CDR3 in DNA: TGTGCCAGCAGCGTGACAGGAATGAACACTGAAGCTTTCTTT. This codes for CASSVTGMNTEAFF. J is TRBJ1-1 and V is TRBV9; D perhaps matches TRBD1 (6 bases). The CDR3 consists of 14 residues. Trimming left V 2 bases short and J 0 bases short, with 8 bases between. Looked up from germline, CDR1 is SGDLS and CDR2 is YYNGEE.

The rearrangement links TRBV7-9 to TRBJ1-2; D gene unclear. In germline, CDR1 is SEHNR, CDR2 FQNEAQ (reference sequence). The CDR3 consists of 15 residues. Deletions cut 5 bases from V and 2 bases from J, with 15 bases between. The CDR3 sequence: CASSQEGTRNYGYTF. The CDR3, as DNA: TGTGCCAGCAGCCAGGAAGGAACTCGGAACTATGGCTACACCTTC.

Only one count was recorded for this clone. The V gene is TRBV5-5, the J gene TRBJ1-2; 8 bases align to TRBD1. The CDR3 extends over 18 amino acids. V was clipped by 0 bases and J by 4 bases; unmatched bases: 14. In germline, CDR1 is SGHKS, CDR2 YYEKEE (reference sequence). DNA of the CDR3: TGTGCCAGCAGCTTGGCCACAGGGGGAAGGTCTCTAGGCTATGGCTACACCTTC. It encodes CASSLATGGRSLGYGYTF.

This rearrangement joins TRBV5-5 to TRBJ1-2, with 9 bases matching TRBD1. The CDR3 consists of 14 residues. The J segment lost 8 bases and the V segment lost 4 bases, leaving 9 bases of the junction unmatched. Germline assignment: CDR1 SGHKS and CDR2 YYEKEE (reference sequence). CDR3 DNA: TGTGCCAGCAGCCCCGGACAGGGGATTGGCGGCTACACCTTC. Its protein product is CASSPGQGIGGYTF.

V and J are TRBV11-2 and TRBJ2-1; 8 bases agree with TRBD2. The V segment lost 5 bases and the J segment 7 bases; nucleotides outside the gene matches: 10. Per the germline V gene, CDR1 is SGHAT and CDR2 is FQNNGV. CDR3 length: 15 residues. CDR3 DNA sequence: TGTGCCAGCAGCGCAAGCGGGGGTGTCAGAAATGAGCAGTTCTTC. Amino acids: CASSASGGVRNEQFF.

The CDR3 region is CASSQQPAGDNEQFF. The CDR3 DNA is TGCGCCAGCAGCCAACAGCCGGCAGGCGACAATGAGCAGTTCTTC. The genes are TRBV5-1 and TRBJ2-1; no definite D call. V was shortened by 4 bases and J by 5 bases, with 16 bases between the two germline ends. The CDR3 spans 15 residues. Per the germline V gene, CDR1 is SGHRS and CDR2 is YFSETQ.

The rearrangement links TRBV2 to TRBJ2-7; the match to TRBD1 covers 7 bases. Germline assignment: CDR1 SNHLY and CDR2 FYNNEI. The CDR3 is 13 residues long. The V and J ends lost 4 bases and 1 base, in that order; junction bases with no gene match: 1. CDR3 protein: CASSAQGSYEQYF. The DNA for the CDR3 is TGTGCCAGCAGTGCACAGGGGTCCTACGAGCAGTACTTC.

The chain uses TRBV6-1 and TRBJ1-1; a weak D match, TRBD1 (6 bases). This CDR3 is built from 12 residues. Germline V gene lookup returns CDR1 MNHNS and CDR2 SASEGT. Trimming left V 3 bases short and J 5 bases short, with 7 bases between. CDR3 DNA: TGTGCCAGCAGTGACGACAGGACTGAAGCTTTCTTT. As protein: CASSDDRTEAFF.

This chain links TRBV29-1 with TRBJ2-7; 7 bases match TRBD1. The germline V gene has CDR1 SQVTM and CDR2 ANQGSEA. The CDR3 has 14 residues. The V and J ends lost 5 bases and 0 bases, in that order; junction bases with no gene match: 7. The CDR3 reads CSVTPGQSSYEQYF. The DNA for the CDR3 is TGCAGCGTTACGCCGGGACAGAGCTCCTACGAGCAGTACTTC.